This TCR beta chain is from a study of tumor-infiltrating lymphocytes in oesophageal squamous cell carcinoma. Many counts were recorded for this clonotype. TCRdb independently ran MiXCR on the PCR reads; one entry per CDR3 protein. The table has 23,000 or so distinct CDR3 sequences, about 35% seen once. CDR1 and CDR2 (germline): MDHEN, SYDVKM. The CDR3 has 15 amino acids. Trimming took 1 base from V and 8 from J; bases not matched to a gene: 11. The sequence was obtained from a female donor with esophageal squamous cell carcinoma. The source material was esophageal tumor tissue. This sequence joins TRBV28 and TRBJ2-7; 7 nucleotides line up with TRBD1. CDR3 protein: CASSLLKPGDSQQYF. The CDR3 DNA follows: TGTGCCAGCAGTTTATTGAAGCCTGGGGACAGTCAGCAGTACTTC.